Each of the 7 T cell receptor beta chains below was sequenced from the same sample in a study of T cells in Graves' hyperthyroidism and ophthalmopathy. The TCR beta CDR3 regions underwent amplification using RNA transcripts as the source. A first-round RT-PCR of the TCR CDR3 used the HTBI primer set. TCRdb fed the multiplex PCR reads into MiXCR, producing one record per CDR3 protein. The sample holds roughly 500,000 distinct CDR3 sequences, approximately 49% seen once. What was sequenced was peripheral blood or thyroid tissue (not recorded which). The receptor source for this set is an adult woman with Graves' disease, either hyperthyroidism or ophthalmopathy (not recorded which).

The chain has TRBV7-9 and TRBJ1-4; D is possibly TRBD1 (5 bases). CDR3 length: 14 amino acids. Germline CDR1 is SEHNR and CDR2 is FQNEAQ (reference sequence). The V gene lost 3 bases and the J gene lost 3 bases, with 8 bases spanning the gap. Written as DNA, the CDR3 is TGTGCCAGCAGCTTGGGGGGGGCTAATGAAAAACTGTTTTTT. Translating it yields CASSLGGANEKLFF.

This clonotype has just a few counts. The chain has TRBV20-1 and TRBJ2-7; tentative D call: TRBD2 (5 bases). This CDR3 spans 14 amino acids. V was shortened by 6 bases and J by 7 bases, with 22 bases between the two germline ends. Looked up from germline, CDR1 is DFQATT and CDR2 is SNEGSKA (reference sequence). The CDR3 spells CSAQEGTLRGEQYF. The CDR3 DNA reads as TGCAGTGCCCAAGAGGGAACCCTCCGTGGGGAGCAGTACTTC.

The genes are TRBV6-5 and TRBJ1-1; D is uncertain. The germline gives CDR1 MNHEY, CDR2 SVGAGI. V was clipped by 0 bases and J by 1 base, with 12 bases between them. There are 16 residues in the CDR3. CDR3 sequence reads: CASSYSYEPENTEAFF. As DNA, the CDR3 is TGTGCCAGCAGTTACTCCTACGAACCCGAGAACACTGAAGCTTTCTTT.

The chain joins TRBV27 to TRBJ2-5; 9 positions agree with TRBD2. The V gene's germline CDR1 is MNHEY and CDR2 SMNVEV (reference sequence). This CDR3 is built from 14 residues. J gave up 5 bases and V 5 bases, and 6 bases lay outside the gene matches. CDR3 in DNA: TGTGCCAGCAGTCGAACTAGCGGGTGGGAGACCCAGTACTTC. It encodes CASSRTSGWETQYF.

The chain recombines TRBV7-9 with TRBJ1-1, with a possible D match to TRBD1 (5 bases). The ends were cut back, 5 bases at V and 0 bases at J, with 19 bases in the middle. The germline CDR1 and CDR2 sequences are SEHNR and FQNEAQ (reference sequence). The CDR3 totals 17 residues. The CDR3 spells CASSHLRSQAMNTEAFF. CDR3 sequence (DNA): TGTGCCAGCAGCCACCTCCGGTCACAGGCCATGAACACTGAAGCTTTCTTT. The full variable domain, rest sourced from reference TRBV7-9 and TRBJ1-1, is DTGVSQNPRHKITKRGQNVTFRCDPISEHNRLYWYRQTLGQGPEFLTYFQNEAQLEKSRLLSDRFSAERPKGSFSTLEIQRTEQGDSAMYLCASSHLRSQAMNTEAFFGQGTRLTVV.

This clonotype occurred many times. This sequence joins TRBV29-1 and TRBJ1-1; maybe TRBD1 (5 bases). This CDR3 comprises 10 residues. In germline, CDR1 is SQVTM, CDR2 ANQGSEA. Trimming removed 6 bases at V and 11 bases at J, with 13 bases between. The CDR3 protein is CSVTTVSAFF. The CDR3 DNA sequence: TGCAGCGTAACGACAGTTAGTGCTTTCTTT.

This clonotype was detected only a few times. The rearrangement links TRBV15 to TRBJ2-2; 7 nucleotides line up with TRBD2. Germline loops: CDR1 LNHNV, CDR2 YYDKDF (reference sequence). V dropped 5 bases and J dropped 4; count of bases not matched to a gene: 7. CDR3 length: 15 residues. The CDR3 DNA sequence: TGTGCCACCAGCGGATCTAGCGGTATCACCGGGGAGCTGTTTTTT. Residues: CATSGSSGITGELFF.